This T cell receptor (beta chain) was sequenced for a study of OX40 agonist ivuxolimab in advanced cancers. As for the study more broadly: Ivuxolimab was a fully human IgG2 agonistic monoclonal antibody targeting the costimulatory receptor OX40 (CD134). Intravenous ivuxolimab was administered to patients every 2 weeks at six dose levels: 0.01, 0.1, 0.3, 1.5, 3 and 10 mg/kg. Of the 50 to 55 patients in dose escalation, 19 had hepatocellular carcinoma, approximately 15 had melanoma, 9 had renal cell carcinoma and 9 had head and neck cancer. The dose-escalation cohort was 82.7% male with a mean age of about 58 years, ranging from roughly 20 to 80. Patients were allowed to have had prior anti-PD-1, anti-PD-L1 or anti-CTLA-4 therapy, and more than 35% of the dose-escalation patients had been treated with checkpoint inhibitors. Three dose-escalation patients achieved partial responses, one with hepatocellular carcinoma and two with cutaneous melanoma. Peripheral TCRbeta sequencing aimed to test whether ivuxolimab altered TCR sequence diversity and caused clonal T-cell expansion. The paper describes the monotherapy dose-escalation part (N = 52 patients) of the phase I trial of ivuxolimab. The full study reports these points: Low levels of normalized T-cell clonal expansion were also seen in some patients who did not respond. Partial responders in the 0.1-3.0 mg/kg groups had among the lowest normalized peripheral clonal expansion, especially among CD8+ T cells. After ivuxolimab, more expanded clones were found on average in CD8+ T cells than in CD4+ T cells. The antigen specificity of the peripheral T cells that underwent clonal expansion was not determined. Clonal expansion of both CD4+ and CD8+ blood T cells was observed from baseline to week 6 at doses 0.1 to 3.0 mg/kg.

The CDR3, from cysteine to phenylalanine, totals 15 residues. Only the CDR3 region is kept as DNA, spanning 45 bases read in frame from base 1. The germline V gene provides CDR1 MNHEY and CDR2 SVGAGI. Germline trimming amounts to 0 bases on V and 7 bases on J, with 5 as the count of junction bases outside the gene matches. Concerning this clone: Which antigen it targets is not known. No base quality values were provided; no much bigger clone lies one nucleotide off.

To sequence the TCRbeta CDR3 region, genomic DNA was isolated from the sorted cells. TCRbeta CDR3 regions were sequenced using the immunoSEQ Assay. TCRdb mirrors the immuneACCESS table, restricted to in-frame sequences. Some clones are absent from its copies; in checked studies, under half trace to an unresolved V gene, and the reason for the others is unknown. In this sample the table shows 75,000 or so clones, 84% of which occur a single time. The ten largest clones represent 7.9% of the sample. The trial excluded patients who had a history of autoimmune disease or were on systemic immunosuppression. In every dose cohort, peripheral blood was drawn for TCR sequencing at baseline, cycle 4 day 1, and cycle 7 day 1. Samples came from an open-label, multicenter, first-in-human phase I dose-escalation trial of ivuxolimab. Adults with locally advanced or metastatic melanoma, renal cell carcinoma, hepatocellular carcinoma or head and neck squamous cell carcinoma were enrolled in the trial. CD4+ and CD8+ T cells were sorted separately from peripheral blood before TCR sequencing.

This TCR was sampled from an adult with an advanced solid tumor such as melanoma, head and neck, liver or kidney cancer. The sample in question was CD4+ or CD8+ T cells sorted from blood, obtained in a trial of the OX40 agonist ivuxolimab. The chain was built from TRBV6-5 and TRBJ1-4, and TRBD1 aligns with 7 junction nucleotides. DNA sequence: TGTGCCAGCAGTTACTCAGGGGGCGCCGGTGAAAAACTGTTTTTT. Translation gives CASSYSGGAGEKLFF.